This T cell receptor (beta chain) was observed in a study of beta chain features in type 1 diabetes. All of the isolated RNA was reverse transcribed, so expressed TCRB transcripts were sequenced. Profiled with immunoSEQ multiplex PCR; TCRdb holds only in-frame clones, not every one. The profile shows 850,000 to 900,000 clones, roughly a sixth of them singletons. This clone was counted only a few times. The sequenced sample consisted of naive CD4+ T cells from blood. The clonotype comes from a woman aged 18 to 35 in good health.

DNA for the CDR3: TGTGCCAGCAGCCAAGTAGGGGGAAACTCCTACGAGCAGTACTTC. This sequence encodes CASSQVGGNSYEQYF. The chain is built from TRBV4-2 and TRBJ2-7, with D possibly being TRBD1 (6 bases). V lost 1 base, J lost 0 bases, and 10 bases lay in between. Germline assignment: CDR1 LGHNA and CDR2 YNFKEQ. The CDR3 has 15 amino acids.